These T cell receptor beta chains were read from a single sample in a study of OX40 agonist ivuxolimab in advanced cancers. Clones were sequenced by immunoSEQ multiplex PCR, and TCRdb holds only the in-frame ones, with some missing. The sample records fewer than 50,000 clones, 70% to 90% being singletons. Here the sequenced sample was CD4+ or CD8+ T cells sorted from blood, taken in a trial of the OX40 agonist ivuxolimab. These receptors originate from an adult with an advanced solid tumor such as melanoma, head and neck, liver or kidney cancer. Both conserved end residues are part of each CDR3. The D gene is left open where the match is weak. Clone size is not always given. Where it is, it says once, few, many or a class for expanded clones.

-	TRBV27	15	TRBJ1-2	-	CASSFYGGHQGGYTF	TGTGCCAGCAGTTTTTACGGGGGACATCAAGGGGGCTACACCTTC
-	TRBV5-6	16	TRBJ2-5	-	CASSTQTGQKRETQYF	TGTGCCAGCAGCACGCAAACCGGACAAAAAAGGGAGACCCAGTACTTC
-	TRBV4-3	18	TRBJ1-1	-	CASSQRGQTGHLNTEAFF	TGCGCCAGCAGCCAAAGGGGCCAAACGGGACACCTGAACACTGAAGCTTTCTTT
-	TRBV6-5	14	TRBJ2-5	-	CASSYGREKETQYF	TGTGCCAGCAGTTACGGCAGGGAGAAAGAGACCCAGTACTTC
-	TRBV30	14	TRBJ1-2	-	CACPGGRGFYGYTF	TGTGCCTGCCCCGGTGGCAGGGGTTTTTATGGCTACACCTTC
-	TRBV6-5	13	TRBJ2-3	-	CATALMGSNTQYF	TGTGCCACCGCGTTAATGGGTTCAAATACGCAGTATTTT
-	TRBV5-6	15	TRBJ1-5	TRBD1	CASSHGDRGNQPQHF	TGTGCCAGCAGCCACGGGGACAGGGGGAATCAGCCCCAGCATTTT
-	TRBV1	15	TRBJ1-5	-	CTSSQDIGGDQPQHF	TGCACCAGCAGCCAAGATATCGGAGGAGATCAGCCCCAGCATTTT
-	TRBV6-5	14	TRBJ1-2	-	CASSYSQEGHGYTF	TGTGCCAGCAGTTACTCACAGGAGGGCCATGGCTACACCTTC
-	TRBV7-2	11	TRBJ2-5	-	CASSLQETQYF	TGTGCCAGCAGCTTACAAGAGACCCAGTACTTC
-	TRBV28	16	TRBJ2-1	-	CASSNGVGTSYNEQFF	TGTGCCAGCAGTAACGGGGTAGGCACCTCCTACAATGAGCAGTTCTTC
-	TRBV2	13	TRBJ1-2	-	CASSDYTGSGYTF	TGTGCCAGCAGTGATTACACTGGGTCCGGCTACACCTTC
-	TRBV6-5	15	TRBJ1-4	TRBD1	CASSPGTATNEKLFF	TGTGCCAGCAGTCCAGGGACAGCAACTAATGAAAAACTGTTTTTT
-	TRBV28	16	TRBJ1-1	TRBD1	CASSLGQGARAYEAFF	TGTGCCAGCAGTTTGGGGCAGGGGGCTCGGGCTTATGAAGCTTTCTTT
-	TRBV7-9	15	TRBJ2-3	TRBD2	CASSDGLAPADTQYF	TGTGCCAGCAGCGATGGACTAGCGCCGGCAGATACGCAGTATTTT
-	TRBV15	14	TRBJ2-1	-	CATSRFTGDNEQFF	TGTGCCACCAGCAGATTTACCGGGGACAATGAGCAGTTCTTC
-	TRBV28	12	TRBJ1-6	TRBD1	CASSHDRVALHF	TGTGCCAGCAGTCACGACAGGGTAGCCCTCCACTTT
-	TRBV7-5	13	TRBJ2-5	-	CASGGEAPETQYF	TGTGCCAGCGGAGGCGAGGCACCGGAGACCCAGTACTTC
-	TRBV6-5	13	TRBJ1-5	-	CASSPSADQPQHF	TGTGCCAGCAGCCCATCGGCGGATCAGCCCCAGCATTTT
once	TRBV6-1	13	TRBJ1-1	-	CATTGGLNTEAFF	TGTGCCACCACTGGTGGCCTGAACACTGAAGCTTTCTTT
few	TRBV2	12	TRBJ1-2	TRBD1	CANQGANYGYTF	TGTGCCAACCAGGGGGCGAACTATGGCTACACCTTC
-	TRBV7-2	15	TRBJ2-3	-	CASSLGIGTTDTQYF	TGTGCCAGCAGCTTAGGCATTGGGACCACAGATACGCAGTATTTT
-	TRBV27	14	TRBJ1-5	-	CASRRDGMNQPQHF	TGTGCCAGCAGACGGGACGGGATGAATCAGCCCCAGCATTTT
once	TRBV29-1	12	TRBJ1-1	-	CSVDKLNTEAFF	TGCAGCGTTGACAAGTTGAACACTGAAGCTTTCTTT
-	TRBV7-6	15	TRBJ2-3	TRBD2	CASSLLAGGSDTQYF	TGTGCCAGCAGCTTACTAGCGGGGGGTTCGGATACGCAGTATTTT
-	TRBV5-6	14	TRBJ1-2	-	CASSSEGGWDGYTF	TGTGCCAGCAGCTCAGAGGGGGGCTGGGACGGCTACACCTTC